One and the same sample provided the 20 T cell receptor beta chains below, sequenced in a study of cytomegalovirus exposure and HLA in healthy donors. Primers included in the PCR were 60 Vbeta and 13 Jbeta primers. Assay: immunoSEQ multiplex PCR; the TCRdb copy retains only in-frame clones and omits some. Here the sample spans fewer than 250,000 clones, roughly 80% being singletons. The sequencing input was PBMCs. Receptors originate from a woman in her 30s in good health and CMV-seropositive.

The chain carries TRBV5-1 and TRBJ2-3, with 7 bases fitting TRBD2. The CDR3 runs to 13 residues. Germline V gene data show CDR1 as SGHRS and CDR2 as YFSETQ. J lost 4 bases, V lost 4 bases, and 3 bases had no gene match. The CDR3 sequence is CASSEAGADTQYF. CDR3 sequence (DNA): TGCGCCAGCAGCGAGGCGGGAGCAGATACGCAGTATTTT.

The genes are TRBV5-1 and TRBJ1-2; D remains ambiguous. Per the germline V gene, CDR1 is SGHRS and CDR2 is YFSETQ. This CDR3 is built from 13 residues. Trimming shortened V by 0 bases and J by 4 bases, and 7 bases separated the two germline ends. The CDR3 bases are TGCGCCAGCAGCTTGGGAGGAAGCTATGGCTACACCTTC. Residues: CASSLGGSYGYTF.

The CDR3 DNA is TGTGCCAGCAGCGTAGCGACTAGCGGCCGAAGCACAGATACGCAGTATTTT. Its protein product is CASSVATSGRSTDTQYF. The chain uses TRBV9 and TRBJ2-3, with 9 nucleotides matching TRBD2. Trimming took 0 bases from V and 0 from J; bases not matched to a gene: 5. Germline CDR1 is SGDLS and CDR2 is YYNGEE. The CDR3 is 17 residues long.

The chain carries TRBV6-1 and TRBJ1-1; maybe TRBD1 (6 bases). The CDR3 has 13 amino acids. Germline assignment: CDR1 MNHNS and CDR2 SASEGT. The ends were cut back, 10 bases at V and 3 bases at J, with 15 bases in the middle. CDR3 sequence: CATYRAGDTEAFF. CDR3 DNA: TGTGCCACATACAGGGCGGGAGACACTGAAGCTTTCTTT.

This sequence joins TRBV7-2 and TRBJ1-5, with a weak D call TRBD1 (5 bases). V shed 2 bases and J shed 4 bases, with 15 bases lying between them. The length of the CDR3 is 16 residues. Germline V gene sequence: CDR1 SGHTA, CDR2 FQGNSA. The CDR3 nucleotides are TGTGCCAGCAGCTTAAGTTCAGGGTGGGGAAATCAGCCCCAGCATTTT. This sequence encodes CASSLSSGWGNQPQHF.

This clone was counted a few times. The gene calls are TRBV7-8 and TRBJ1-6; 7 bases match TRBD1. Germline V gives CDR1 SGHVS, CDR2 FQNEAQ. This CDR3 comprises 17 residues. V trimming: 4 bases; J trimming: 0 bases; junction bases outside the gene matches: 6. The chain's CDR3 is CASSSATGSSYNSPLHF. The CDR3 DNA reads TGTGCCAGCAGCTCCGCGACAGGGAGCTCCTATAATTCACCCCTCCACTTT.

The chain links TRBV6-1 to TRBJ2-6, with 11 bases matching TRBD1. The CDR3 totals 19 residues. Germline V gene data show CDR1 as MNHNS and CDR2 as SASEGT. V lost 2 bases, J lost 0 bases, and 6 bases stayed unmatched. The CDR3: CASSEQDRGLLSGANVLTF. The CDR3 region has the DNA TGTGCCAGCAGTGAACAGGACAGGGGGCTCCTCTCTGGGGCCAACGTCCTGACTTTC.

V is TRBV20-1 and J is TRBJ2-5; D gene unclear. CDR1 DFQATT and CDR2 SNEGSKA come from the germline V gene (reference sequence). The CDR3 extends over 10 amino acids. V lost 6 bases, J lost 3 bases, and 5 bases lay in between. The CDR3 is CSAAKETQYF. CDR3 DNA sequence: TGCAGTGCAGCCAAAGAGACCCAGTACTTC.

The J gene is TRBJ2-3, the V gene TRBV7-9; 9 nucleotides line up with TRBD2. The CDR3 consists of 16 residues. V trimming: 7 bases; J trimming: 4 bases; junction bases outside the gene matches: 12. Germline assignment: CDR1 SEHNR and CDR2 FQNEAQ (reference sequence). Here the CDR3 reads CASTQGPSGTADTQYF. In DNA, the CDR3 is TGTGCCAGCACCCAGGGGCCTAGCGGGACCGCAGATACGCAGTATTTT.

This clone has just one count. The CDR3 is CASSPIQGSGNTIYF. The CDR3 nucleotides are TGCGCCAGCAGCCCAATACAGGGAAGTGGAAACACCATATATTTT. The rearrangement links TRBV5-1 to TRBJ1-3; tentative D call: TRBD1 (6 bases). V was shortened by 4 bases and J by 3 bases, with 14 bases between the two germline ends. This CDR3 has 15 amino acids. CDR1 and CDR2 from the germline V gene are SGHRS and YFSETQ.

V gene TRBV6-6 combines with J gene TRBJ2-4; 11 positions match TRBD1. The CDR3 has 14 amino acids. Germline CDR1 is MNHNY and CDR2 is SVGAGI (reference sequence). Unmatched junction bases numbered 3, after V lost 4 bases and J lost 7 bases. CDR3 loop: CASSLGQGANIQYF. The CDR3 region has the DNA TGTGCCAGCAGTTTAGGACAGGGGGCGAACATTCAGTACTTC.

V gene TRBV5-6 combines with J gene TRBJ1-5; 10 bases align to TRBD1. This CDR3 comprises 13 residues. Germline loops: CDR1 SGHDT, CDR2 YYEEEE. The ends lost 4 bases at V and 9 bases at J; junction bases unmatched: 4. The CDR3 here is CASSTRTGGPQHF. CDR3 nucleotide sequence: TGTGCCAGCAGCACCCGGACAGGGGGGCCCCAGCATTTT.

This chain connects TRBV27 to TRBJ2-2, with 7 bases aligning to TRBD1. The germline V gene has CDR1 MNHEY and CDR2 SMNVEV (reference sequence). This CDR3 comprises 15 residues. The V and J ends lost 4 bases and 4 bases, in that order; junction bases with no gene match: 6. The DNA for the CDR3 is TGTGCCAGCAGTTCCCCGACAGGGTCCACCGGGGAGCTGTTTTTT. It translates to CASSSPTGSTGELFF.

The chain uses TRBV5-6 and TRBJ2-7; no clear D. Trimming took 4 bases from V and 4 from J, leaving 21 bases between them. This CDR3 has 16 residues. Germline assignment: CDR1 SGHDT and CDR2 YYEEEE. CDR3 region: CASSPTPARSRYEQYF. CDR3 DNA: TGTGCCAGCAGCCCGACCCCGGCTAGAAGTAGGTACGAGCAGTACTTC.

V usage is TRBV9 and J usage is TRBJ1-2; 10 bases are shared with TRBD1. The trim removed 0 bases at V and 8 bases at J, leaving 7 bases unmatched. This CDR3 contains 15 residues. CDR1 is SGDLS and CDR2 is YYNGEE in the germline V gene. CDR3 loop: CASSVGGDRGEGYTF. The DNA for the CDR3 is TGTGCCAGCAGCGTAGGGGGGGACAGGGGCGAGGGCTACACCTTC.

This chain connects TRBV20-1 to TRBJ2-5; D possibly corresponds to TRBD2 (5 bases). V was pared by 1 base and J by 5 bases, with 5 bases between. Germline values: CDR1 DFQATT, CDR2 SNEGSKA (reference sequence). The CDR3 runs 11 residues. CDR3 protein: CSARGGETQYF. CDR3 DNA: TGCAGTGCTAGAGGCGGGGAGACCCAGTACTTC.

The chain combines TRBV19 with TRBJ1-5, with TRBD1 identical over 8 bases. Looked up from germline, CDR1 is LNHDA and CDR2 is SQIVND (reference sequence). J gave up 1 base and V 7 bases, and 9 bases lay outside the gene matches. The CDR3 runs 16 residues. As DNA, the CDR3 is TGTGCCAGTAAAGGACAGGGAATTTTGAGCAATCAGCCCCAGCATTTT. The encoded protein is CASKGQGILSNQPQHF.

V and J are TRBV13 and TRBJ2-1; 10 positions match TRBD2. The CDR3 contains 15 residues. The V segment lost 1 base and the J segment 7 bases; nucleotides outside the gene matches: 4. Germline CDR1 reads PRHDT; CDR2 reads FYEKMQ (reference sequence). CDR3 protein: CASSLVLAGWNEQFF. CDR3 sequence (DNA): TGTGCCAGCAGCTTAGTACTAGCGGGGTGGAATGAGCAGTTCTTC.

The gene calls are TRBV9 and TRBJ1-2, with D possibly TRBD1 on 6 matching bases. V gave up 3 bases and J gave up 4 bases, with 13 bases separating them. The CDR3 is made up of 14 amino acids. Germline V gives CDR1 SGDLS, CDR2 YYNGEE. Written as DNA, the CDR3 is TGTGCCAGCAGCGAGAGCCTCAGGGGCTATGGCTACACCTTC. It specifies CASSESLRGYGYTF.

The chain couples TRBV27 to TRBJ1-2; D may be TRBD1 (6 bases). V was cut by 6 bases and J by 3 bases, with 17 bases left in between. This CDR3 has 15 amino acids. Germline V CDR1 and CDR2: MNHEY, SMNVEV (reference sequence). The CDR3 DNA follows: TGTGCCAGCAGGCCGTACAGGGAAGAGGACTATGGCTACACCTTC. Protein: CASRPYREEDYGYTF.